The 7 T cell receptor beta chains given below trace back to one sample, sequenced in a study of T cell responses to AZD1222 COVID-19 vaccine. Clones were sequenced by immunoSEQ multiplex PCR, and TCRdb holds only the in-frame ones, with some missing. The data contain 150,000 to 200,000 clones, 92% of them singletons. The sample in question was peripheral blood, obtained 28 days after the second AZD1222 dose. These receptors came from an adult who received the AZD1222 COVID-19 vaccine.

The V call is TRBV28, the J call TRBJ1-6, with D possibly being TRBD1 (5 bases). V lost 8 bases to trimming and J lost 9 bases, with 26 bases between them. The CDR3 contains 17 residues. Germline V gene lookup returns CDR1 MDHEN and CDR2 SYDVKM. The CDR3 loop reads CASAYLSGRSYSSPLHF. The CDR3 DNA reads TGTGCCAGCGCCTACCTTTCAGGGAGATCTTACAGTTCACCCCTCCACTTT.

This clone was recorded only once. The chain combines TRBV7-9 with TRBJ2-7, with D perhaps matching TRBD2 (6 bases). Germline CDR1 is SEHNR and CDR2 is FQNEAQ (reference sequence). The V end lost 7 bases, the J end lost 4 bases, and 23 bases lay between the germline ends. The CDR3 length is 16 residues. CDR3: CASTEPLELGGYEQYF. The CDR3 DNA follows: TGTGCCAGCACCGAGCCACTCGAACTGGGGGGTTACGAGCAGTACTTC.

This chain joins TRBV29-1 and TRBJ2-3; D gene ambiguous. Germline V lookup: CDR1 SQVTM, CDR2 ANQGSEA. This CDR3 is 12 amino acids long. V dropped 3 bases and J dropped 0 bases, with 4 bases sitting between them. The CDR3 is CSVDGSTDTQYF. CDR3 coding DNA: TGCAGCGTTGATGGAAGCACAGATACGCAGTATTTT.

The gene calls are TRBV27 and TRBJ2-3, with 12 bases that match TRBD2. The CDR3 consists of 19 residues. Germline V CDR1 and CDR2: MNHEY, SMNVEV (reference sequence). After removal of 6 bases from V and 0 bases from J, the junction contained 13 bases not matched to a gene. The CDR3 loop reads CASRATSGRPLDSTDTQYF. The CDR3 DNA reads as TGTGCCAGCAGGGCCACTAGCGGGAGGCCCCTCGATAGCACAGATACGCAGTATTTT.

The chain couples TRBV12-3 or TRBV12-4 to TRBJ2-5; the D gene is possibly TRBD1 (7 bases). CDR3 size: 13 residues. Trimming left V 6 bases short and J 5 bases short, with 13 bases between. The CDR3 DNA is TGTGCCAGCAGCTCAGGGGGACTCGAGACCCAGTACTTC. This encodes CASSSGGLETQYF.

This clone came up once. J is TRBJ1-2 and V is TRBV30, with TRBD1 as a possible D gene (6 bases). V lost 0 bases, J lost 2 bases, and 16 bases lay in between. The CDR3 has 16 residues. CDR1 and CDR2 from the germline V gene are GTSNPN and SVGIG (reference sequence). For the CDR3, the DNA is TGTGCCTGGAGTGTACGAGATCGGACAGTCAACTATGGCTACACCTTC. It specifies CAWSVRDRTVNYGYTF.

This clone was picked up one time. CDR3 coding DNA: TGCGCCAGCAGCCGAACAACCGGGACAGGGTTCTACGAGCAGTACTTC. It encodes CASSRTTGTGFYEQYF. The chain is built from TRBV5-1 and TRBJ2-7, with 9 bases lining up with TRBD1. J was trimmed by 3 bases and V by 4 bases; bases with no gene match: 11. The CDR3 covers 16 residues. CDR1 SGHRS and CDR2 YFSETQ come from the germline V gene.